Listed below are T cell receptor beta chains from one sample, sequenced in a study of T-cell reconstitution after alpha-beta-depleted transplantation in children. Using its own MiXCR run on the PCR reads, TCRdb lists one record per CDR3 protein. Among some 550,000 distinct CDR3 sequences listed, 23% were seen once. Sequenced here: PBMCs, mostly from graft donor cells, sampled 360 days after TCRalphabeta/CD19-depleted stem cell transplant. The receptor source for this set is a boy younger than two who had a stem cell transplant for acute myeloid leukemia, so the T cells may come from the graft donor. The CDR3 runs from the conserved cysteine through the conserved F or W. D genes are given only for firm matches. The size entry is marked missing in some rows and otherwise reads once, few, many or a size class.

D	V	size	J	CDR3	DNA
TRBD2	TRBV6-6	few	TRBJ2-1	CATHSLLAGEQFF	TGTGCCACGCATTCTCTTTTAGCGGGGGAGCAGTTCTTC
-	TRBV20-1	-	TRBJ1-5	CSASDRDTLGYSLGGRPQHF	TGCAGTGCTAGTGACCGGGACACTCTGGGTTATAGTCTCGGCGGGAGGCCCCAGCATTTT
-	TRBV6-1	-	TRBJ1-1	CASKGTGRAGSEAFF	TGTGCCAGCAAAGGGACGGGCAGGGCGGGTTCTGAAGCTTTCTTT
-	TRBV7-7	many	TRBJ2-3	CASSRTTTDTQYF	TGTGCCAGCAGTCGGACTACCACAGATACGCAGTATTTT
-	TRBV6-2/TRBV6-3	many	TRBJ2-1	CASKVSRTAYNEQFF	TGTGCCAGCAAAGTCTCGAGGACCGCCTACAATGAGCAGTTCTTC
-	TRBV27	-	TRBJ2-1	CASPGGPRAYNEQFF	TGTGCCAGCCCTGGCGGGCCTAGGGCTTACAATGAGCAGTTCTTC
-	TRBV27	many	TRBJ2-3	CASSWSGSTDTQYF	TGTGCCAGCAGTTGGAGCGGGAGCACAGATACGCAGTATTTT
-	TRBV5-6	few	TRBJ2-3	CASSGDQGGADTQYF	TGTGCCAGCAGCGGGGACCAGGGGGGCGCAGATACGCAGTATTTT
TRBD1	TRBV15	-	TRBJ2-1	CATSRVRQGAHNEQFF	TGTGCCACCAGCAGAGTTAGACAGGGGGCCCACAATGAGCAGTTCTTC
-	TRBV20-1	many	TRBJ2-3	CSASAPYHSTDTQYF	TGCAGTGCTAGCGCACCGTACCATAGCACAGATACGCAGTATTTT
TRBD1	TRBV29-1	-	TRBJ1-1	CSVEGLDRGSEAFF	TGCAGCGTTGAGGGACTGGACAGGGGGTCTGAAGCTTTCTTT
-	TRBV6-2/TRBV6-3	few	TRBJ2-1	CASSLSSPANEQFF	TGTGCCAGCAGTTTAAGCTCCCCGGCCAATGAGCAGTTCTTC
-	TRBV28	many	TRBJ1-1	CASSPFRTADTEAFF	TGTGCCAGCAGTCCCTTTAGGACGGCTGACACTGAAGCTTTCTTT
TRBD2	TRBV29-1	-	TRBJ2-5	CSVEGSSGGDGETQYF	TGCAGCGTTGAGGGGTCAAGCGGGGGCGACGGAGAGACCCAGTACTTC
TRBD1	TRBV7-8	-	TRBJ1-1	CASSLEIVGTGNTEAFF	TGTGCCAGCAGCTTAGAAATCGTAGGGACAGGAAACACTGAAGCTTTCTTT
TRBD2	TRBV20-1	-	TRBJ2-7	CSASTLAGGAYEQYF	TGCAGTGCTAGTACCCTAGCGGGGGGGGCCTACGAGCAGTACTTC
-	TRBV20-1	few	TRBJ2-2	CSATPPTGELFF	TGCAGTGCTACCCCGCCTACCGGGGAGCTGTTTTTT
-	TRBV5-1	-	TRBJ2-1	CASSFLFGGRNNEQFF	TGCGCCAGCAGCTTTCTGTTCGGGGGGCGGAACAATGAGCAGTTCTTC
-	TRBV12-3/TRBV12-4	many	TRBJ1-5	CASSPDGHSNQPQHF	TGTGCCAGCAGTCCGGACGGTCATAGCAATCAGCCCCAGCATTTT
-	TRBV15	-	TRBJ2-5	CATSTTKRGGQETQYF	TGTGCCACCAGCACCACCAAAAGGGGGGGGCAAGAGACCCAGTACTTC
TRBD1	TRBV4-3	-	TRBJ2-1	CASSLVKGARNEQFF	TGCGCCAGCAGCCTCGTTAAGGGGGCGCGGAATGAGCAGTTCTTC
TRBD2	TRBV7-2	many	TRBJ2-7	CASTLRLAGDYEQYF	TGTGCCAGCACCCTTAGACTAGCGGGAGATTACGAGCAGTACTTC
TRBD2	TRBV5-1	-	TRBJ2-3	CASSFTAGVPTDTQYF	TGCGCCAGCAGCTTTACGGCGGGGGTTCCCACAGATACGCAGTATTTT
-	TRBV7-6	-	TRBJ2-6	CASSLGPGGGANVLTF	TGTGCCAGCAGCTTAGGTCCGGGCGGTGGGGCCAACGTCCTGACTTTC
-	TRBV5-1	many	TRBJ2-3	CASSLFRSTDTQYF	TGCGCCAGCAGCTTGTTCCGGAGCACAGATACGCAGTATTTT
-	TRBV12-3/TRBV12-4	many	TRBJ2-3	CASSLGLRTPDTQYF	TGTGCCAGCAGCCTGGGTCTCAGAACCCCCGATACGCAGTATTTT
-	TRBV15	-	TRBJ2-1	CATSRGAGSSYNEQFF	TGTGCCACCAGCAGAGGGGCGGGGAGCTCCTACAATGAGCAGTTCTTC
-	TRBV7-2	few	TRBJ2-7	CASSLEAWGSYEQYF	TGTGCCAGCAGCTTAGAGGCTTGGGGCTCCTACGAGCAGTACTTC
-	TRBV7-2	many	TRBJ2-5	CASSFGPQETQYF	TGTGCCAGCAGCTTCGGGCCCCAAGAGACCCAGTACTTC
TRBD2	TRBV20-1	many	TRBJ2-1	CSASRLAGYNEQFF	TGCAGTGCTAGCCGACTAGCGGGATACAATGAGCAGTTCTTC
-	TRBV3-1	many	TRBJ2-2	CASSQAGYTGELFF	TGTGCCAGCAGCCAAGCGGGGTACACCGGGGAGCTGTTTTTT
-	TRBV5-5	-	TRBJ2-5	CASSFASGRRAQETQYF	TGTGCCAGCAGCTTTGCAAGCGGACGCCGGGCCCAAGAGACCCAGTACTTC
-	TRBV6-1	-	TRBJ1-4	CASRAGPATNEKLFF	TGTGCCAGCAGGGCAGGGCCTGCAACTAATGAAAAACTGTTTTTT
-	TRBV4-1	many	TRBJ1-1	CASSQDRLNTEAFF	TGCGCCAGCAGCCAAGATCGGTTAAACACTGAAGCTTTCTTT
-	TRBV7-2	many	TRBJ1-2	CASSLAGEGLYGYTF	TGTGCCAGCAGCTTAGCAGGGGAGGGGCTCTATGGCTACACCTTC
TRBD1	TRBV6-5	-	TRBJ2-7	CASSYSGVDRAYYEQYF	TGTGCCAGCAGTTACTCAGGCGTGGACAGGGCTTACTACGAGCAGTACTTC
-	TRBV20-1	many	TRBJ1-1	CSAKYRVRTEAFF	TGCAGTGCTAAATACAGGGTAAGGACTGAAGCTTTCTTT
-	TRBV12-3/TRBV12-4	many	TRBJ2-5	CASGGETQYF	TGTGCCAGCGGTGGAGAGACCCAGTACTTC
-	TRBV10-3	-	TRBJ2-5	CAIPYRGARETQYF	TGTGCCATCCCGTACCGGGGGGCTAGGGAGACCCAGTACTTC
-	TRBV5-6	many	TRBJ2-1	CASRGGTVRFF	TGTGCCAGCAGAGGGGGGACAGTTAGGTTCTTC
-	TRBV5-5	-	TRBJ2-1	CASSLAVLGLIYNEQFF	TGTGCCAGCAGCTTGGCGGTGTTAGGGCTGATCTACAATGAGCAGTTCTTC